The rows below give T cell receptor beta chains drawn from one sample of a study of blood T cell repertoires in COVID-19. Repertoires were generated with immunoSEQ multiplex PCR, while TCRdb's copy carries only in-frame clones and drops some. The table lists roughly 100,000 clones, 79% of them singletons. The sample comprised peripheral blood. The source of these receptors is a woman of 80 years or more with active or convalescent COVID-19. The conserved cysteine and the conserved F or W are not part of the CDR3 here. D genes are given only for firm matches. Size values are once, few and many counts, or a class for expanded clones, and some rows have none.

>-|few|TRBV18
ASSTGSSGANVLT
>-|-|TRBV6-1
ASSPVRTEAF
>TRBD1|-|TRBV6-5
ASNPTGGTYGYT
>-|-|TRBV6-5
ASSYSRGGGNQPQH
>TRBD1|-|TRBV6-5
ASRTGVLAKNIQY
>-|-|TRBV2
ASLAAGVFGKTQY
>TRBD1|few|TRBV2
ASRQGASGELF
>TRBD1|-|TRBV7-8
ASSSGTGGMRNTEAF
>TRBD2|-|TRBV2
ASREAGGPGDTQY
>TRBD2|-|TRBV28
ASSLAGGIYNEQF
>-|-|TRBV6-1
ASSERSGNTIY
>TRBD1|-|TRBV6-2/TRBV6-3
ASSYQGDEQY
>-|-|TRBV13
ASSYSPYEQY
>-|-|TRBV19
ASSMFPGQNNEQF
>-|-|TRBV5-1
ASRDFRDQY
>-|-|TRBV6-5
ASTGGPGGYGYT
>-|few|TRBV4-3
ASSPEVGAYNEQF
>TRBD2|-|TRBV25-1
ASSEPGTKETQY
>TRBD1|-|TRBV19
ASTEGGGGPNYGYT
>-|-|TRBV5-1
ASSLLSGGTDTQY
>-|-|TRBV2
ASRAEVAQF
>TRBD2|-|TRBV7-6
ASGTSGGPGTQY
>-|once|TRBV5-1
ASSQGPSGGAEKLF
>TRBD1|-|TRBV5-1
ASSTTGTNYGYT
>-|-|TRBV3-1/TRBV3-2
ASSQDWGVGNQPQH
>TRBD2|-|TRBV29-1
SVATSGDQETQY
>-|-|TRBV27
ASSSWTRTEAF
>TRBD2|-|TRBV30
AWSPGLAGDTQY
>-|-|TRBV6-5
ASSRPAGEQF
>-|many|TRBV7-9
ASSLMAAGNTIY
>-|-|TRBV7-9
ASSLRGYGYT
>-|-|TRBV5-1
ASSLDPLTNSPLH
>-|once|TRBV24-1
ATSDLNGITDTQY
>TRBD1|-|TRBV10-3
AIRGQGDRSSPLH
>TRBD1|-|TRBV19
ASRRTGANYGYT
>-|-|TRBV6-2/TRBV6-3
ASSSLLDNYGYT
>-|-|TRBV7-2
ASSLALRGDTQY
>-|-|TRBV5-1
ASSLEGRGQPQH
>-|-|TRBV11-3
ASSPGGRGPYEQY
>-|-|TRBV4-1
ASSHPREGNTIY
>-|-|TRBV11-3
ASRQGSTGELF
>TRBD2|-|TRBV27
ASRGLAGGAVGEQY
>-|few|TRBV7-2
ASQVPRGGYT
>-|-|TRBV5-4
ASSPGGRGNTGELF
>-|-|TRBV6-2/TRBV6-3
ASSLRQAYSNQPQH
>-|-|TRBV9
ASSVGSGVASEQF
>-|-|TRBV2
ASTPRTSYEQY
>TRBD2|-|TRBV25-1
ASSEYLAGFTDTQY
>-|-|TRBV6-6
ASSGGSSEQY
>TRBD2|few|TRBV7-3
ASSRTSGTDNEQF
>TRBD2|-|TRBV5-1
ASSLWDSGRAGELF
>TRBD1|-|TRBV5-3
ATDPGTETYEQY
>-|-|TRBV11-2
ASSLDGELGYT
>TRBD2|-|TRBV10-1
ASSEGTSGNTRELF